The sequence of this T cell receptor (beta chain) was determined in a study of shared clonotypes between healthy human individuals. Donors comprised healthy HIV-negative adults lacking recent acute infections or vaccinations. About this clone: The antigen is not known. The sample has other DNA sequences that encode this CDR3 too.

General study results and limits: What limited the represented genetic and exposure-history diversity was the small number of donors.

CDR3 length equals 13 residues. Trimming pared 3 bases from V and 0 bases from J, leaving 5 bases between. Germline CDR1 is KGHSH and CDR2 is LQKENI. The authors ran unsorted PBMC replicate PCRs on about 320 ng DNA, about 30,000 T cell genomes. The sequencing of unsorted PBMC DNA took place on ten immunoSEQ deep assay plates. Profiling relied on immunoSEQ multiplex PCR, and the TCRdb table lists in-frame clones only, not all of them. The table includes roughly 500,000 clones, approximately 80% detected once. The V gene is TRBV18, the J gene TRBJ1-1; D not resolved. The sample was PBMCs. This TCR was sampled from a middle-aged woman in good health. Some clones in this sample may be carry-over from other donors' samples. The CDR3 here is CASSPGVNTEAFF. The DNA of the CDR3 is TGTGCCAGCTCACCTGGGGTGAACACTGAAGCTTTCTTT.